This TCR beta chain was observed in a study of T cells after yellow fever vaccination. The study's findings and limits: Post-booster reappearance was seen for most primary-vaccination clones (roughly 96% CD4, around 88% CD8).

To note about this clonotype: Its antigen is not known.

The V end was cut by 5 bases, the J end by 0 bases, with 7 bases between. Per germline, CDR1 PRHDT and CDR2 FYEKMQ (reference sequence). The CDR3 is 13 residues long. TCRdb redid the calling of the 5' RACE reads with MiXCR, one entry per CDR3 protein. The sample records 350,000 or so distinct CDR3 sequences, 8.1% being singletons. Specimen: PBMCs, collected 35 to 50 days after the first yellow fever vaccination. This sequence joins TRBV13 and TRBJ1-2; D gene unclear. This clonotype was sampled from a man between 18 and 35 years old who received the YFV17D yellow fever vaccine. CDR3 residues: CASSTKANYGYTF. The CDR3 region has the DNA TGTGCCAGCAGCACAAAAGCTAACTATGGCTACACCTTC. Based on the CDR3 plus reference TRBV13 and TRBJ1-2, the full variable domain is AAGVIQSPRHLIKEKRETATLKCYPIPRHDTVYWYQQGPGQDPQFLISFYEKMQSDKGSIPDRFSAQQFSDYHSELNMSSLELGDSALYFCASSTKANYGYTFGSGTRLTVV.